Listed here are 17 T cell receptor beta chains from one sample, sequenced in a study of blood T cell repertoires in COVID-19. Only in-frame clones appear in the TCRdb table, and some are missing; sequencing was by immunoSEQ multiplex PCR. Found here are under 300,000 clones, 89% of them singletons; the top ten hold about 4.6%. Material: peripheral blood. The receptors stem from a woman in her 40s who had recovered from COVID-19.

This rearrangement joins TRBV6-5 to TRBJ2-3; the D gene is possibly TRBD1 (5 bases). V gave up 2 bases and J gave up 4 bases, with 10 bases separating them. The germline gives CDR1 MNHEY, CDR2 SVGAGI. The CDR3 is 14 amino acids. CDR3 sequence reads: CASSYMDKADTQYF. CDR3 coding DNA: TGTGCCAGCAGTTACATGGACAAGGCAGATACGCAGTATTTT.

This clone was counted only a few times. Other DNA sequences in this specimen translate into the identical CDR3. The CDR3 sequence: CASSEWGLNTEAFF. In DNA, the CDR3 is TGTGCCAGCAGTGAATGGGGCTTGAACACTGAAGCTTTCTTT. The gene calls are TRBV2 and TRBJ1-1, with D tentatively TRBD1 (5 bases). The germline V gene has CDR1 SNHLY and CDR2 FYNNEI. Between the trimmed V and J ends, which lost 2 bases and 0 bases, there was a span of 7 bases. The CDR3 contains 14 residues.

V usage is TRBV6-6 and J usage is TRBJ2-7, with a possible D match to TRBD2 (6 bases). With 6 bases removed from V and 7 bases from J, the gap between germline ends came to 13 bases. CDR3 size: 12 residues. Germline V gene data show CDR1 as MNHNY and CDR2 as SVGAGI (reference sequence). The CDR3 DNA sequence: TGTGCCAGCAGGGGAGGTCCGGGTGAGCAGTACGTC. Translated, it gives CASRGGPGEQYV.

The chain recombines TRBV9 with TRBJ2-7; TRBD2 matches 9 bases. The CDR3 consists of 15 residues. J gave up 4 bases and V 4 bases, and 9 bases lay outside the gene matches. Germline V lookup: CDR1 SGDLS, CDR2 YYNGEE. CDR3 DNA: TGTGCCAGCAGCCCCAGTGTTAGCGGGGGTTACGAGCAGTACTTC. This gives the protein CASSPSVSGGYEQYF.

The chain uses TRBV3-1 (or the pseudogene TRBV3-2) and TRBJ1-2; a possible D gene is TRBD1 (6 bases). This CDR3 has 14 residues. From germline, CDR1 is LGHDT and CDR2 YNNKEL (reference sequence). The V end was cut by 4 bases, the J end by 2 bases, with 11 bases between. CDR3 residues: CASSLQGINYGYTF. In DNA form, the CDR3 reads TGTGCCAGCAGCCTACAGGGCATCAACTATGGCTACACCTTC.

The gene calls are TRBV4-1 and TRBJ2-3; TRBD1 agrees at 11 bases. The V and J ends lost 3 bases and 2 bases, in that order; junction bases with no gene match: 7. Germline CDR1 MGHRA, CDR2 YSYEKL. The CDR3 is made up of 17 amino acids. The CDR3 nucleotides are TGCGCCAGCAGCCATGCCGGGACAGGGGGTTACACAGATACGCAGTATTTT. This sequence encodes CASSHAGTGGYTDTQYF.

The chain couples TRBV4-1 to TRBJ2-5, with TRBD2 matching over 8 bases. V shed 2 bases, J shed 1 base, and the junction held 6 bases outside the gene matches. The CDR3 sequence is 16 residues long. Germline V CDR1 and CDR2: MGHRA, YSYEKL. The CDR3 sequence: CASSQYDGGAQETQYF. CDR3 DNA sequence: TGCGCCAGCAGCCAATACGACGGGGGGGCCCAAGAGACCCAGTACTTC.

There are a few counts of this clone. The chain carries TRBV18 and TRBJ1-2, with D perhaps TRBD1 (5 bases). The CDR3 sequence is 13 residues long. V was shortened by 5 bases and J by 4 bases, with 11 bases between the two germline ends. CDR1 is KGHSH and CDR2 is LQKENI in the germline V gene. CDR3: CASSTGDSYGYTF. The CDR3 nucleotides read TGTGCCAGCTCAACCGGAGACAGCTATGGCTACACCTTC.

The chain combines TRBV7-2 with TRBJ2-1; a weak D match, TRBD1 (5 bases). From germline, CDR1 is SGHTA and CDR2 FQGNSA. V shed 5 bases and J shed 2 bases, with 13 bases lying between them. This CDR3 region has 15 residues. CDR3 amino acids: CASSQGHPAYNEQFF. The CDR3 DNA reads TGTGCCAGCAGCCAGGGCCATCCAGCCTACAATGAGCAGTTCTTC.

As DNA, the CDR3 is TGTGCCAGCAGTAAAGACTCCCTCCCCACCTACAATGAGCAGTTCTTC. This translates into CASSKDSLPTYNEQFF. The chain employs TRBV6-4 and TRBJ2-1; no clear D. The CDR3 covers 16 residues. Trimming pared 5 bases from V and 2 bases from J, leaving 16 bases between. Germline loops: CDR1 MRHNA, CDR2 SNTAGT.

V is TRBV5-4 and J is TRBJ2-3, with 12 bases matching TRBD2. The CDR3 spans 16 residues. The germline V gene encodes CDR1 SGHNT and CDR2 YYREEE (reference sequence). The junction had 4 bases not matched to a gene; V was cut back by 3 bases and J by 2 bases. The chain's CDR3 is CASSSGTSGYTDTQYF. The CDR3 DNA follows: TGTGCCAGCAGCTCCGGGACTAGCGGGTACACAGATACGCAGTATTTT.

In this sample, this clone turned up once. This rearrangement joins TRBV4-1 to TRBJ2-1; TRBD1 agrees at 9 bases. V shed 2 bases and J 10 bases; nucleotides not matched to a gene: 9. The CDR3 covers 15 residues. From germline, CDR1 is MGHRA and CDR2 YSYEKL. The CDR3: CASSQITRTGEEQFF. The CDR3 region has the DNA TGCGCCAGCAGCCAAATTACCAGGACAGGGGAAGAGCAGTTCTTC.

CDR3 residues: CASSPRADRTNEQFF. For the CDR3, the DNA is TGTGCCAGCAGCCCCCGGGCGGACAGGACCAATGAGCAGTTCTTC. This chain connects TRBV28 to TRBJ2-1; 7 bases fit TRBD1. In germline, CDR1 is MDHEN, CDR2 SYDVKM. The length of the CDR3 is 15 residues. The V and J ends lost 6 bases and 6 bases, in that order; junction bases with no gene match: 11.

This CDR3 reads CAWSPTGFDYGYTF. The CDR3 DNA is TGTGCCTGGAGCCCTACAGGGTTCGACTATGGCTACACCTTC. The chain combines TRBV30 with TRBJ1-2, with D perhaps matching TRBD1 (6 bases). The CDR3 is 14 residues long. Trimming pared 3 bases from V and 3 bases from J, leaving 14 bases between. Germline CDR1 GTSNPN, CDR2 SVGIG (reference sequence). The full variable domain, with the rest looked up from reference TRBV30 and TRBJ1-2, is SQTIHQWPATLVQPVGSPLSLECTVEGTSNPNLYWYRQAAGRGLQLLFYSVGIGQISSEVPQNLSASRPQDRQFILSSKKLLLSDSGFYLCAWSPTGFDYGYTFGSGTRLTVV.

As DNA, the CDR3 is TGCAGCGCCGGACAAATACAAGAGACCCAGTACTTC. Amino acid sequence: CSAGQIQETQYF. The genes are TRBV29-1 and TRBJ2-5; D might be TRBD1 (5 bases). Trimming removed 7 bases at V and 2 bases at J, with 11 bases between. In germline, CDR1 is SQVTM, CDR2 ANQGSEA. The CDR3 totals 12 residues.

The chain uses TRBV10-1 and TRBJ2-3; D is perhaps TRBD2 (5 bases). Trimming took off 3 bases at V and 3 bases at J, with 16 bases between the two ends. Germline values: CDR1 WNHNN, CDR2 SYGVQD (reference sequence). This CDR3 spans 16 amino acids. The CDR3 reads CASSDPGLLGTDTQYF. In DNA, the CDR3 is TGCGCCAGCAGTGACCCCGGACTTTTAGGGACAGATACGCAGTATTTT.

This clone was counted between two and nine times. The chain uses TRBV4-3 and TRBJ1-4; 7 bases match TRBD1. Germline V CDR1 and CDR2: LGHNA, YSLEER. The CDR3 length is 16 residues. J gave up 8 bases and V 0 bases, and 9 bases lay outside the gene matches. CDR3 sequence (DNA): TGCGCCAGCAGCCAAGATGGGAACAGGGGTGGAGAAAAACTGTTTTTT. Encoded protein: CASSQDGNRGGEKLFF.